One and the same sample provided the 4 T cell receptor beta chains below, sequenced in a study of blood T cell repertoires in COVID-19 (dated by TCRdb to about 2020). The protocol used for the library was the immunoSEQ multiplex PCR assay. TCRdb took this table from immuneACCESS and kept in-frame rearrangements with V and J called. Such tables lack part of the clones; where checked against another copy, unresolved V genes explain under half of the gap, and the rest is unexplained. This sample holds 100,000 to 110,000 clones; over 75% were observed only once. The ten largest clones add up to around 7.2% of the sample. Sequencing used peripheral blood. These receptors were obtained from a man under 40 in a cohort sampled during active COVID-19.

The chain carries TRBV6-4 and TRBJ2-3; 7 bases are shared with TRBD1. V lost 3 bases, J lost 2 bases, and 5 bases stayed unmatched. Germline V lookup: CDR1 MRHNA, CDR2 SNTAGT. The CDR3 loop spans 15 amino acids. CDR3: CASSEGQSHTDTQYF. In nucleotides, the CDR3 is TGTGCCAGCAGTGAGGGACAGTCCCACACAGATACGCAGTATTTT.

This clone was detected a few times. This chain joins TRBV7-2 and TRBJ1-6, with TRBD1 as a possible D gene (6 bases). The CDR3 has 14 amino acids. Germline CDR1 and CDR2: SGHTA and FQGNSA. V lost 2 bases and J lost 8, with 10 bases in between. The CDR3 reads CASSLHRDYSPLHF. DNA for the CDR3: TGTGCCAGCAGCTTACACAGGGATTATTCACCCCTCCACTTT.

V is TRBV5-1 and J is TRBJ2-3; maybe TRBD1 (6 bases). The CDR3 consists of 15 residues. Germline CDR1 SGHRS, CDR2 YFSETQ. The V gene lost 1 base and the J gene lost 6 bases, with 15 bases spanning the gap. In DNA form, the CDR3 reads TGCGCCAGCAGCTTGACCTCCAGGGGTAGCGATACGCAGTATTTT. Amino acids: CASSLTSRGSDTQYF. The whole variable domain, filled in from reference TRBV5-1 and TRBJ2-3, reads KAGVTQTPRYLIKTRGQQVTLSCSPISGHRSVSWYQQTPGQGLQFLFEYFSETQRNKGNFPGRFSGRQFSNSRSEMNVSTLELGDSALYLCASSLTSRGSDTQYFGPGTRLTVL.

The CDR3 is CASSQGILQILQYF. In DNA, the CDR3 is TGTGCCAGCAGTCAGGGCATACTCCAGATCTTACAATACTTC. The genes are TRBV6-5 and TRBJ2-7; D is perhaps TRBD1 (5 bases). The germline V gene has CDR1 MNHEY and CDR2 SVGAGI. The CDR3 consists of 14 residues. V lost 5 bases to trimming and J lost 13 bases, with 24 bases between them.